Given below is one T cell receptor (beta chain) in context. As yet, its antigen is unknown. Universal primer sites and UMIs were introduced during 5'RACE template-switching synthesis of TCR cDNA. TCRdb reprocessed the 5' RACE reads via MiXCR and lists one record per CDR3 protein. The table shows some 600,000 distinct CDR3 sequences, with around an eighth occurring only once. This CDR3 region has 13 residues. V was trimmed by 3 bases and J by 7 bases, leaving 12 bases between them. This sample is drawn from a study of T cells after yellow fever vaccination. Study background: Low-cell-number fractions underwent preparation using SMART-Seq v4 Ultra Low Input.

Whole-study results and caveats: Of the clonotypes, a small share occurred in both CD4 and CD8 compartments.

This TCR was sampled from a man under 40 who received the YFV17D yellow fever vaccine. J is TRBJ2-5 and V is TRBV12-3 or TRBV12-4, with D possibly TRBD2 on 6 matching bases. Material: PBMCs, obtained on the day of the yellow fever booster vaccination. The CDR3 DNA sequence: TGTGCCAGCAGTTTTCTTGTGGAGGGGACCCAGTACTTC. Its translation is CASSFLVEGTQYF.